These 2 T cell receptor beta chains were all obtained from the same sample, sequenced in a study of blood T cell repertoires in COVID-19. Generated by immunoSEQ multiplex PCR, the TCRdb table keeps only in-frame clones and is missing some. The sample carries around 220,000 clones, 65% to 80% recorded once. Sequencing was carried out using peripheral blood. These receptors were obtained from a woman aged 40-49 years with active or convalescent COVID-19.

The chain combines TRBV29-1 with TRBJ2-2, with TRBD1 as a possible D gene (5 bases). CDR3 size: 14 residues. V shed 4 bases and J shed 2 bases, with 11 bases lying between them. Looked up from germline, CDR1 is SQVTM and CDR2 is ANQGSEA. In nucleotides, the CDR3 is TGCAGCGTTGTGGAGACAGATAACACCGGGGAGCTGTTTTTT. As protein: CSVVETDNTGELFF.

The CDR3 reads CASSRTGTPYGYTF. In DNA form, the CDR3 reads TGTGCCAGCAGCCGGACAGGGACGCCCTATGGCTACACCTTC. V gene TRBV5-4 combines with J gene TRBJ1-2; TRBD1 aligns across 8 bases. This CDR3 is built from 14 residues. Losses at the gene ends were 4 bases for V and 4 bases for J; bases not matched to a gene: 6. Germline CDR1 reads SGHNT; CDR2 reads YYREEE (reference sequence).